The next 8 T cell receptor beta chains were all read from a single sample in a study of blood T cell repertoires in COVID-19 (dated by TCRdb to 2019 to 2021). The library was produced with the immunoSEQ multiplex PCR assay. Not all clones reach the TCRdb copy of this immuneACCESS table, which keeps in-frame sequences only. Checked studies attribute under half of the gap to unresolved V genes and leave the rest unexplained. This sample comprises around 190,000 clones, under 85% of them detected only once. The ten largest clones represent more than 7.5% of the sample. The sequenced sample consisted of peripheral blood. Receptors were obtained from a woman in her seventies with COVID-19, enrolled during active disease.

In this sample, this clone turned up a few times. The chain is built from TRBV6-5 and TRBJ1-1, with 8 bases fitting TRBD1. Germline CDR1 and CDR2: MNHEY and SVGAGI. V gave up 6 bases and J gave up 4 bases; unmatched junction bases: 7. This CDR3 is 14 amino acids long. The CDR3 bases are TGTGCCAGCAGACAACAGGGGGGCAGCACTGAAGCTTTCTTT. It translates to CASRQQGGSTEAFF.

The chain employs TRBV7-8 and TRBJ2-3, with 9 bases fitting TRBD2. There are 18 residues in the CDR3. The J segment lost 4 bases and the V segment lost 1 base, leaving 12 bases of the junction unmatched. The germline V gene has CDR1 SGHVS and CDR2 FQNEAQ. CDR3: CASSLDSQAGGPPDTQYF. In nucleotides, the CDR3 is TGTGCCAGCAGCTTAGATAGTCAGGCGGGAGGGCCCCCAGATACGCAGTATTTT.

The chain links TRBV9 to TRBJ1-5; TRBD1 might be the D (5 bases). V dropped 1 base and J dropped 7 bases, with 12 bases sitting between them. Germline CDR1 is SGDLS and CDR2 is YYNGEE. This CDR3 has 14 amino acids. CDR3 sequence reads: CASSVWGGGQPQHF. DNA for the CDR3: TGTGCCAGCAGCGTATGGGGGGGTGGGCAGCCCCAGCATTTT.

This CDR3 is CASTLRGGGTEAFF. The CDR3 DNA reads as TGTGCCAGCACCCTGCGAGGGGGCGGGACTGAAGCTTTCTTT. The J gene is TRBJ1-1, the V gene TRBV28, with 7 bases fitting TRBD1. The length of the CDR3 is 14 residues. Germline assignment: CDR1 MDHEN and CDR2 SYDVKM. With 7 bases clipped from V and 5 bases from J, the junction kept 10 bases outside the gene matches.

The table lists this clone with many counts. The J gene is TRBJ2-7, the V gene TRBV30; 9 bases are a match to TRBD1. The germline CDR1 and CDR2 sequences are GTSNPN and SVGIG (reference sequence). With V trimmed by 5 bases and J by 5 bases, 4 bases remained unmatched. The CDR3 sequence is 12 residues long. CDR3 sequence: CAWWDRVHEQYF. The CDR3 DNA is TGTGCCTGGTGGGACAGGGTCCACGAGCAGTACTTC.

The chain uses TRBV7-2 and TRBJ1-5; D ambiguous. There are 14 residues in the CDR3. V shed 1 base and J shed 1 base, with 5 bases lying between them. Germline CDR1 reads SGHTA; CDR2 reads FQGNSA. This CDR3 reads CASSLDRSNQPQHF. The DNA for the CDR3 is TGTGCCAGCAGCTTAGATCGGAGCAATCAGCCCCAGCATTTT. Full variable domain (missing parts from reference TRBV7-2 and TRBJ1-5): GAGVSQSPSNKVTEKGKDVELRCDPISGHTALYWYRQSLGQGLEFLIYFQGNSAPDKSGLPSDRFSAERTGGSVSTLTIQRTQQEDSAVYLCASSLDRSNQPQHFGDGTRLSIL.

The rearrangement joins TRBV5-1 to TRBJ2-1; perhaps TRBD1 as D (6 bases). The CDR3 is 15 residues long. Looked up from germline, CDR1 is SGHRS and CDR2 is YFSETQ. V was clipped by 0 bases and J by 2 bases, with 9 bases between them. The CDR3 protein is CASSLDRVPYNEQFF. CDR3 bases: TGCGCCAGCAGCTTGGACAGGGTCCCCTACAATGAGCAGTTCTTC. The full variable domain, rest sourced from reference TRBV5-1 and TRBJ2-1, is KAGVTQTPRYLIKTRGQQVTLSCSPISGHRSVSWYQQTPGQGLQFLFEYFSETQRNKGNFPGRFSGRQFSNSRSEMNVSTLELGDSALYLCASSLDRVPYNEQFFGPGTRLTVL.

This chain connects TRBV28 to TRBJ1-5, with a possible D match to TRBD1 (5 bases). The V end was cut by 3 bases, the J end by 3 bases, with 9 bases between. Germline assignment: CDR1 MDHEN and CDR2 SYDVKM. The CDR3 sequence is 14 residues long. In DNA form, the CDR3 reads TGTGCCAGCAGTTTTTCCAGGGTCAATCAGCCCCAGCATTTT. Amino acids: CASSFSRVNQPQHF. The complete variable domain, with remaining parts taken from reference TRBV28 and TRBJ1-5, reads DVKVTQSSRYLVKRTGEKVFLECVQDMDHENMFWYRQDPGLGLRLIYFSYDVKMKEKGDIPEGYSVSREKKERFSLILESASTNQTSMYLCASSFSRVNQPQHFGDGTRLSIL.